This passage covers 26 T cell receptor beta chains from one sample sequenced in a study. TCRdb itself ran the 5' RACE reads through MiXCR, one entry per CDR3 protein. The sample yields about 23,000 distinct CDR3 sequences, approximately 28% seen once. Sequencing used tumor-infiltrating naive CD4+ T cells sorted from the breast tumor. Indicated subset: naive CD4+ T cells, CD4+CD45RA+CD25-. The receptors stem from a female donor with breast cancer.

This clonotype was counted between two and nine times. The CDR3 DNA reads as TGCAGTGCTGAGACTAGCGGCACAGATACGCAGTATTTT. Protein: CSAETSGTDTQYF. The chain recombines TRBV20-1 with TRBJ2-3; 8 positions agree with TRBD2. The CDR3 length is 13 residues. Germline lookup yields CDR1 DFQATT and CDR2 SNEGSKA (reference sequence). The trim removed 5 bases at V and 1 base at J, leaving 2 bases unmatched.

Concerning this clonotype: A much larger clone sits a single nucleotide away, making a read error possible. This chain joins TRBV7-6 and TRBJ2-3, with D unresolved. The CDR3 is 14 residues long. Germline values: CDR1 SGHVS, CDR2 FNYEAQ. The CDR3, as DNA: TGTACCAGCAGACGTGGACCGAGCACAGATACGCAGTATTTT. Protein sequence: CTSRRGPSTDTQYF.

This clonotype has a handful of counts. Here the CDR3 reads CSAREEGPRTVGPQHF. DNA for the CDR3: TGCAGTGCTAGAGAGGAAGGACCGAGAACCGTTGGGCCCCAGCATTTT. The genes are TRBV20-1 and TRBJ1-5, with D uncertain. The germline V gene has CDR1 DFQATT and CDR2 SNEGSKA (reference sequence). V was cut by 0 bases and J by 9 bases, with 21 bases left in between. This CDR3 comprises 16 residues.

A word on this clonotype: A read error may explain this, as a much larger clone is one base away. The CDR3 nucleotides are TGTGCCAGCAGCTTATGGGAGTCCCAGAGTGGGCAGTACTTC. This codes for CASSLWESQSGQYF. V is TRBV7-2 and J is TRBJ2-7, with D maybe TRBD2 (5 bases). The V end was cut by 2 bases, the J end by 9 bases, with 17 bases between. Per germline, CDR1 SGHTA and CDR2 FQGNSA. The CDR3 loop spans 14 amino acids.

With respect to this clonotype: This is likely a read error, given that the CDR3 carries no conserved phenylalanine or tryptophan at its end. The chain is built from TRBV2 and TRBJ2-1; 7 bases are a match to TRBD2. Germline CDR1 reads SNHLY; CDR2 reads FYNNEI. The J segment lost 4 bases and the V segment lost 6 bases, leaving 9 bases of the junction unmatched. The CDR3 is 15 amino acids. The CDR3 is CASRERDESYNEQFY. CDR3 nucleotide sequence: TGTGCCAGCAGAGAGCGGGATGAGAGTTACAATGAGCAGTTCTAC.

As to this clonotype: One end of the junction does not line up with germline, which may come from a read error. The chain joins TRBV12-3 or TRBV12-4 to TRBJ2-3; 8 nucleotides line up with TRBD1. There are 13 residues in the CDR3. The CDR3, as DNA: TGTGGCAGCAATGGACAGGGATCGGATACGCAGTATTTT. This codes for CGSNGQGSDTQYF.

With respect to this clonotype: Relative to the germline gene, one junction end is altered; a read error may explain this. The V call is TRBV10-2, the J call TRBJ1-1; the match to TRBD1 covers 8 bases. This CDR3 region has 12 residues. The germline V gene encodes CDR1 WSHSY and CDR2 SAAADI. The DNA for the CDR3 is TGCGCCACCCGGACAGGGAACTCTGAAGCTTTCTTT. Translated: CATRTGNSEAFF.

About this clonotype itself: With a much larger clone just one base away, this may be a read error. The V and J genes are TRBV6-1 and TRBJ1-2; possible D gene TRBD1, 6 bases. Germline V CDR1 and CDR2: MNHNS, SASEGT. V dropped 2 bases and J dropped 3 bases, with 10 bases sitting between them. CDR3 size: 14 residues. The CDR3 DNA is TGTGCCAGCAGTGAATCGGGGGCTGACTATGGCTACACCTTC. This sequence encodes CASSESGADYGYTF.

This clonotype occurred a few times. The J gene is TRBJ2-2, the V gene TRBV15; 7 bases map to TRBD2. The CDR3 loop spans 17 amino acids. Germline assignment: CDR1 LNHNV and CDR2 YYDKDF (reference sequence). The V segment lost 3 bases and the J segment 1 base; nucleotides outside the gene matches: 8. The CDR3, as DNA: TGTGCCACCAGCAGGCTCCAACTAGCGCGGAACACCGGGGAGCTGTTTTTT. Translated, it gives CATSRLQLARNTGELFF.

The V and J genes are TRBV29-1 and TRBJ1-1; a possible D gene is TRBD1 (6 bases). The length of the CDR3 is 15 residues. Trimming took 1 base from V and 0 from J, leaving 12 bases between them. CDR1 and CDR2 (germline): SQVTM, ANQGSEA. CDR3 nucleotide sequence: TGCAGCGTTGAAGGCTCGAGGGGGTTGAACACTGAAGCTTTCTTT. Protein product: CSVEGSRGLNTEAFF.

The rearrangement joins TRBV6-1 to TRBJ1-1; D is uncertain. CDR1 and CDR2 from the germline V gene are MNHNS and SASEGT. V was pared by 2 bases and J by 8 bases, with 6 bases between. The CDR3 loop spans 11 amino acids. Here the CDR3 reads CASSEWREAFF. The CDR3 DNA reads TGTGCCAGCAGTGAATGGAGGGAAGCTTTCTTT.

This clonotype is medium-sized by share. The chain is built from TRBV5-1 and TRBJ2-3; either TRBD1 or TRBD2 may supply D (5 bases each). Germline assignment: CDR1 SGHRS and CDR2 YFSETQ. CDR3 length: 15 residues. V was pared by 4 bases and J by 1 base, with 13 bases between. The CDR3 spells CASSPRVEGTDTQYF. CDR3 DNA sequence: TGCGCCAGCAGCCCCAGGGTGGAGGGCACAGATACGCAGTATTTT.

The chain carries TRBV9 and TRBJ2-1; no clear D. Germline V gives CDR1 SGDLS, CDR2 YYNGEE. This CDR3 is built from 14 residues. Trimming stripped 3 bases from V and 8 bases from J, with 15 bases between. The chain's CDR3 is CASSAQTRYDEQFF. Written as DNA, the CDR3 is TGTGCCAGCAGCGCCCAGACCCGGTACGATGAGCAGTTCTTC.

CDR3 sequence: CATSDPRPYDEQFF. In nucleotides, the CDR3 is TGTGCCACCAGTGATCCCCGACCATACGATGAGCAGTTCTTC. This chain uses TRBV24-1 with TRBJ2-1, with D unclear. Trimming pared 3 bases from V and 8 bases from J, leaving 13 bases between. There are 14 residues in the CDR3. Germline CDR1 KGHDR, CDR2 SFDVKD.

The chain carries TRBV12-3 or TRBV12-4 and TRBJ1-5; 7 positions agree with TRBD1. V lost 5 bases to trimming and J lost 2 bases; unmatched junction nucleotides: 12. The CDR3 runs to 17 residues. CDR3: CASSPAGGGGGNQPQHF. Written as DNA, the CDR3 is TGTGCCAGCAGTCCAGCAGGGGGGGGAGGGGGCAATCAGCCCCAGCATTTT.

By sample share, this clonotype is medium-sized. The chain uses TRBV7-9 and TRBJ2-1, with 7 positions matching TRBD1. CDR1 is SEHNR, CDR2 FQNEAQ, per germline (reference sequence). The CDR3 sequence is 15 residues long. V lost 5 bases, J lost 2 bases, and 6 bases stayed unmatched. The CDR3 protein is CASSLGQATYNEQFF. The DNA for the CDR3 is TGTGCCAGCAGCCTAGGACAGGCCACCTACAATGAGCAGTTCTTC.

In this sample, this clonotype turned up many times. The chain couples TRBV15 to TRBJ1-1; D call uncertain. Trimming removed 6 bases at V and 4 bases at J, with 24 bases between. Germline CDR1 reads LNHNV; CDR2 reads YYDKDF (reference sequence). The CDR3 sequence is 17 residues long. The CDR3 spells CATSKDPGIKLATEAFF. The CDR3 region has the DNA TGTGCCACCAGTAAGGATCCCGGAATTAAACTGGCCACTGAAGCTTTCTTT. The whole variable domain, remainder taken from reference TRBV15 and TRBJ1-1, is DAMVIQNPRYQVTQFGKPVTLSCSQTLNHNVMYWYQQKSSQAPKLLFHYYDKDFNNEADTPDNFQSRRPNTSFCFLDIRSPGLGDTAMYLCATSKDPGIKLATEAFFGQGTRLTVV.

The V call is TRBV6-1, the J call TRBJ2-7; D remains unclear. The CDR3 loop spans 12 amino acids. V dropped 3 bases and J dropped 6 bases, with 9 bases sitting between them. The V gene's germline CDR1 is MNHNS and CDR2 SASEGT. The CDR3 sequence is CASSDAPVEQYF. In nucleotides, the CDR3 is TGTGCCAGCAGTGACGCCCCGGTCGAGCAGTACTTC.

This chain uses TRBV7-2 with TRBJ2-3; D not resolved. With 0 bases removed from V and 7 bases from J, the gap between germline ends came to 5 bases. Germline V gene lookup returns CDR1 SGHTA and CDR2 FQGNSA. CDR3 length equals 12 residues. CDR3 DNA sequence: TGTGCCAGCAGCTTAGCCTATTATACGCAGTATTTT. Amino acid sequence: CASSLAYYTQYF.

About this clonotype: At one of its ends the junction is not consistent with the germline gene, which may arise from a read error. V and J are TRBV18 and TRBJ1-1; D gene unclear. The CDR3 loop spans 13 amino acids. Germline lookup yields CDR1 KGHSH and CDR2 LQKENI. CDR3 loop: CASSPSGYAETFF. The CDR3 DNA reads TGTGCCAGCTCACCATCGGGGTACGCTGAAACTTTCTTT.

Many counts were recorded for this clonotype. The gene calls are TRBV6-5 and TRBJ1-3; 7 bases are shared with TRBD1. This CDR3 is built from 16 residues. Germline loops: CDR1 MNHEY, CDR2 SVGAGI. With 5 bases clipped from V and 0 bases from J, the junction kept 7 bases outside the gene matches. The CDR3, as DNA: TGTGCCAGCAGTAGAACCTGGGACAGCTCTGGAAACACCATATATTTT. The encoded protein is CASSRTWDSSGNTIYF.

This clonotype is termed medium-sized. The chain links TRBV20-1 to TRBJ1-5; no reliable D call. The germline gives CDR1 DFQATT, CDR2 SNEGSKA (reference sequence). V was trimmed by 4 bases and J by 4 bases, leaving 11 bases between them. This CDR3 comprises 13 residues. Here the CDR3 reads CSAILRVNQPQHF. DNA for the CDR3: TGCAGTGCTATATTACGGGTTAATCAGCCCCAGCATTTT.

This clonotype was counted at least ten times. The chain uses TRBV7-3 and TRBJ1-1; maybe TRBD1 (6 bases). V was shortened by 5 bases and J by 7 bases, with 14 bases between the two germline ends. The CDR3 consists of 13 residues. Germline lookup yields CDR1 SGHTA and CDR2 FQGTGA. The CDR3 region is CASSIEQGNEAFF. The CDR3 coding sequence is TGTGCCAGCAGCATCGAACAGGGTAATGAAGCTTTCTTT.

In this sample, this clonotype turned up a few times. The chain combines TRBV24-1 with TRBJ1-1; TRBD1 is a possible D gene (6 bases). Per germline, CDR1 KGHDR and CDR2 SFDVKD. V gave up 2 bases and J gave up 7 bases, with 19 bases separating them. CDR3 size: 16 residues. Here the CDR3 DNA reads TGTGCCACCAGTGATTCGCCCATTGCGGGGGCGGGTGAAGCTTTCTTT. Its translation is CATSDSPIAGAGEAFF.

Concerning this clonotype: A read error is possible here, since a much larger clone lies one base away. The chain joins TRBV3-1 to TRBJ2-1; D is unresolved. Germline assignment: CDR1 LGHDT and CDR2 YNNKEL (reference sequence). The CDR3 is made up of 12 amino acids. Deletions cut 4 bases from V and 6 bases from J, with 7 bases between. CDR3 residues: CASSRVFNEQFF. CDR3 sequence (DNA): TGTGCCAGCAGCCGAGTTTTCAATGAGCAGTTCTTC.

The chain employs TRBV18 and TRBJ2-1; 9 bases match TRBD1. Germline values: CDR1 KGHSH, CDR2 LQKENI. The V segment lost 1 base and the J segment 1 base; nucleotides outside the gene matches: 2. CDR3 length: 16 amino acids. In DNA form, the CDR3 reads TGTGCCAGCTCACCACTAGGGACAGGGTCCTACAATGAGCAGTTCTTC. Its translation is CASSPLGTGSYNEQFF.